One sample yielded the 12 T cell receptor beta chains listed below, sequenced in a study of blood T cell repertoires in COVID-19. The data were produced by immunoSEQ multiplex PCR, yet TCRdb's version contains in-frame clones alone and is incomplete. The sample lists 9,000 to 15,000 clones; 60% to 85% were seen once. The sequenced sample was peripheral blood. These receptors came from a man aged 55 to 70 with COVID-19, enrolled during active disease.

J is TRBJ2-3 and V is TRBV28, with TRBD1 matching over 9 bases. The V gene's germline CDR1 is MDHEN and CDR2 SYDVKM. The CDR3 is 16 amino acids. V shed 3 bases, J shed 2 bases, and the junction held 6 bases outside the gene matches. The CDR3 reads CASSLSGTGNTDTQYF. CDR3 DNA sequence: TGTGCCAGCAGTTTGTCCGGGACAGGGAACACAGATACGCAGTATTTT. The whole variable domain, remainder taken from reference TRBV28 and TRBJ2-3, is DVKVTQSSRYLVKRTGEKVFLECVQDMDHENMFWYRQDPGLGLRLIYFSYDVKMKEKGDIPEGYSVSREKKERFSLILESASTNQTSMYLCASSLSGTGNTDTQYFGPGTRLTVL.

The chain recombines TRBV15 with TRBJ2-1, with 10 bases matching TRBD2. Trimming took 0 bases from V and 7 from J; bases not matched to a gene: 6. CDR3 length equals 16 residues. The V gene's germline CDR1 is LNHNV and CDR2 YYDKDF (reference sequence). The CDR3 reads CATSRDNLAGANEQFF. The CDR3 nucleotides read TGTGCCACCAGCAGAGATAATCTAGCGGGGGCGAATGAGCAGTTCTTC.

The V and J genes are TRBV10-3 and TRBJ2-1; D perhaps matches TRBD2 (5 bases). Per germline, CDR1 ENHRY and CDR2 SYGVKD. The length of the CDR3 is 13 residues. V was trimmed by 4 bases and J by 2 bases, leaving 6 bases between them. This chain's CDR3 is CAISVLAYNEQFF. The DNA for the CDR3 is TGTGCCATCAGTGTACTAGCCTACAATGAGCAGTTCTTC.

The chain employs TRBV2 and TRBJ1-6; no definite D call. Germline values: CDR1 SNHLY, CDR2 FYNNEI. CDR3 size: 15 residues. The V gene lost 10 bases and the J gene lost 0 bases, with 13 bases spanning the gap. CDR3 in DNA: TGTGCCAACCCCAAGGAGAGCTCCTATAATTCACCCCTCCACTTT. Its translation is CANPKESSYNSPLHF.

This rearrangement joins TRBV19 to TRBJ2-1; 12 positions agree with TRBD2. The CDR3 is 18 residues long. Germline V CDR1 and CDR2: LNHDA, SQIVND (reference sequence). The V segment lost 3 bases and the J segment 1 base; nucleotides outside the gene matches: 7. CDR3 loop: CASSMETSGSRSYNEQFF. CDR3 DNA: TGTGCCAGTAGTATGGAGACTAGCGGGAGCAGGTCCTACAATGAGCAGTTCTTC.

The rearrangement links TRBV7-2 to TRBJ2-7, with 10 positions matching TRBD2. CDR1 SGHTA and CDR2 FQGNSA come from the germline V gene. This CDR3 is 14 amino acids long. Unmatched junction bases numbered 1, after V lost 2 bases and J lost 3 bases. The CDR3 DNA sequence: TGTGCCAGCAGCTTACTAGCGGGAGTCTACGAGCAGTACGTC. Protein: CASSLLAGVYEQYV.

This clone was detected a few times. The chain employs TRBV28 and TRBJ1-4; no reliable D call. Trimming removed 7 bases at V and 8 bases at J, with 11 bases between. CDR3 size: 12 residues. Looked up from germline, CDR1 is MDHEN and CDR2 is SYDVKM. CDR3 protein: CASNLSGEKLFF. CDR3 DNA sequence: TGTGCCAGCAACCTCTCGGGGGAAAAACTGTTTTTT.

The V call is TRBV5-1, the J call TRBJ1-1; D is uncertain. V lost 2 bases and J 1 base, leaving 9 bases between the germline ends. The CDR3 length is 14 residues. Germline V gene sequence: CDR1 SGHRS, CDR2 YFSETQ. The CDR3 loop reads CASSFKHPNTEAFF. DNA of the CDR3: TGCGCCAGCAGCTTTAAACACCCGAACACTGAAGCTTTCTTT.

This clone has only a few counts. This chain connects TRBV6-5 to TRBJ1-6; D is unclear. Germline V gene sequence: CDR1 MNHEY, CDR2 SVGAGI. The ends were cut back, 6 bases at V and 6 bases at J, with 15 bases in the middle. The CDR3 is made up of 15 amino acids. CDR3 coding DNA: TGTGCCAGCAGGCTAAGCGTGATCGCTAATTCACCCCTCCACTTT. This sequence encodes CASRLSVIANSPLHF.

V usage is TRBV6-5 and J usage is TRBJ1-5; D remains ambiguous. The V and J ends lost 7 bases and 5 bases respectively, with 9 bases between them. The CDR3 loop spans 12 amino acids. Germline-derived CDR1 and CDR2 are MNHEY and SVGAGI. As DNA, the CDR3 is TGTGCCAGCACCTCCGGGGATCAGCCCCAGCATTTT. Protein product: CASTSGDQPQHF.

V and J are TRBV5-1 and TRBJ1-4; TRBD1 aligns across 7 bases. The ends lost 5 bases at V and 4 bases at J; junction bases unmatched: 2. The CDR3 is 13 residues long. Germline CDR1 SGHRS, CDR2 YFSETQ. The CDR3 is CASRRQGNEKLFF. The CDR3 nucleotides read TGCGCCAGCAGGCGACAGGGTAATGAAAAACTGTTTTTT.

This clone was counted once. The rearrangement links TRBV18 to TRBJ2-7; possibly TRBD1 for D (8 bases). The V and J ends lost 3 bases and 6 bases respectively, with 15 bases between them. The CDR3 sequence is 14 residues long. Germline lookup yields CDR1 KGHSH and CDR2 LQKENI. The CDR3 here is CASSPEQGGREQYF. CDR3 sequence (DNA): TGTGCCAGCTCACCCGAACAGGGGGGGCGCGAGCAGTACTTC.